This T cell receptor beta chain comes out of a study of T cells in Graves' hyperthyroidism and ophthalmopathy. This clonotype showed up many times. Amplification of TCR beta CDR3 regions was performed using RNA transcripts as template. The HTBI primer set served for first-round RT-PCR of the TCR CDR3. TCRdb re-called the multiplex PCR reads through MiXCR, storing one row per CDR3 protein. The sample contains about 610,000 distinct CDR3 sequences, roughly 15% of which appear only once. Cells are PBMCs isolated from 9 to 10 ml of fresh blood. Trimming removed 5 bases at V and 6 bases at J, with 11 bases between. The CDR3 is 13 amino acids. CDR1 and CDR2 from the germline V gene are SGHAT and FQNNGV.

The TCR originated in a woman in her 40s with Graves' ophthalmopathy. The source material was blood. V is TRBV11-2 and J is TRBJ2-4; D is ambiguous. CDR3 residues: CASSPNGRNIQYF. The CDR3 DNA reads TGTGCCAGCAGCCCGAACGGACGAAACATTCAGTACTTC.